The clone carrying this T cell receptor beta chain was detected many times. Antigen: not known. This sample is drawn from a study of spatial heterogeneity in lung cancer. Study-wide results and caveats: Circulating ubiquitous expanded tumor TCRs were observed more frequently at resection than at follow-up.

From germline, CDR1 is DFQATT and CDR2 SNEGSKA (reference sequence). CDR3 length: 13 residues. V gave up 6 bases and J gave up 4 bases; unmatched junction bases: 7. Time point described: sample taken at primary tumor resection. From the 5' RACE reads, TCRdb called clonotypes with MiXCR, one entry per CDR3 protein. The data contain under 80,000 distinct CDR3 sequences, roughly 6.4% of them singletons. The receptor was derived from a female donor with early-stage non-small cell lung cancer. Sequences were derived from PBMCs, sampled at surgery. The chain uses TRBV20-1 and TRBJ1-1; 8 bases line up with TRBD1. The CDR3 reads CSARQGPGTEAFF. CDR3 DNA sequence: TGCAGTGCACGACAGGGGCCGGGCACTGAAGCTTTCTTT.